This TCR beta chain originates from a study of T cells after yellow fever vaccination. Findings of the study overall: A small share of clonotypes appeared in both CD4 and CD8 compartments. Reappearance after the booster was observed for most primary-vaccination clones (roughly 97% CD4, roughly 90% CD8). Peaking on day 5 versus 15, the secondary response was faster but weaker.

Germline trimming cut 8 bases from V and 5 bases from J; bases unmatched to any gene: 13. Germline V gene lookup returns CDR1 SGHVS and CDR2 FQNEAQ. The CDR3 extends over 15 amino acids. This clonotype was seen ten or more times. Template switching with 5'RACE generated the TCR cDNA and added a universal primer site and UMIs. TCRdb re-called the 5' RACE reads through MiXCR, storing one row per CDR3 protein. The repertoire holds around 53,000 distinct CDR3 sequences, around 7% seen once, with roughly a quarter in the top ten. The chain recombines TRBV7-8 with TRBJ2-3, with 7 positions matching TRBD1. The sequence was obtained from a man in his late teens or twenties who received the YFV17D yellow fever vaccine. Sequencing used CD8+ T cells not binding an NS4B(214-222) dextramer, sorted from PBMCs, obtained roughly 46 days after the first yellow fever vaccination. The CDR3 loop reads CASLRQGNLVDTQYF. DNA of the CDR3: TGTGCCAGCCTTAGACAGGGAAATTTAGTAGATACGCAGTATTTT.